This T cell receptor beta chain was sequenced in a study of cytomegalovirus exposure and HLA in healthy donors. Turning to this clone: Its antigen is unidentified.

Germline V lookup: CDR1 LGHNA, CDR2 YNFKEQ. This CDR3 is built from 15 residues. With 0 bases removed from V and 0 bases from J, the gap between germline ends came to 6 bases. PCR involved 60 Vbeta and 13 Jbeta primers. TCRdb's table, derived via immunoSEQ multiplex PCR, lists solely in-frame clones and lacks some. The repertoire has around 90,000 clones, roughly 60% of them found once; the top ten carry roughly 2.5%. Findings of the study overall: A later analysis found that most CMV-associated TCR beta chains appeared HLA-restricted.

Sequencing was done on a sample of PBMCs. The rearrangement joins TRBV4-2 to TRBJ1-3; maybe TRBD1 (5 bases). This TCR was recovered from a human donor in good health. This CDR3 is CASSQDRDSGNTIYF. CDR3 DNA sequence: TGTGCCAGCAGCCAAGACAGGGACTCTGGAAACACCATATATTTT.